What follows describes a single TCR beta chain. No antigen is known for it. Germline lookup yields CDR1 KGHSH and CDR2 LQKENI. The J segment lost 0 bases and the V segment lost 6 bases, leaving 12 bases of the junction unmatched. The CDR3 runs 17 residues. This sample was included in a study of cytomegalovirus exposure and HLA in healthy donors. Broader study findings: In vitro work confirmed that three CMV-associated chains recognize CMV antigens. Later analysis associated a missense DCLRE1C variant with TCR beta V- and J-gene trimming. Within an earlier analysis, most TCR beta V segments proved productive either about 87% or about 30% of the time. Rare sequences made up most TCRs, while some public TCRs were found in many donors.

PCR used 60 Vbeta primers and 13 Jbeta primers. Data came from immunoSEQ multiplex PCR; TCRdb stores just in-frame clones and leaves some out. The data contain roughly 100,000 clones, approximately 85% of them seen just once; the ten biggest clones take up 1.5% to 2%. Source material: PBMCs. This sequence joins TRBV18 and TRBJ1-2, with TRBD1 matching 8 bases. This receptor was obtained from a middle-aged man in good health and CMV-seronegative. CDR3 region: CASSNLGTGSANYGYTF. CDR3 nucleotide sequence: TGTGCCAGCTCCAATTTAGGGACAGGCTCAGCTAACTATGGCTACACCTTC.